This entry lists 17 T cell receptor beta chains sequenced from one sample in a study of T cells in women clearing cervical HPV infection. Clones were sequenced by immunoSEQ multiplex PCR, and TCRdb holds only the in-frame ones, with some missing. This sample's table reports about 46,000 clones. Sequenced: blood buffy coat. The receptors come from a woman aged 18 to 75 with a cervical HPV16 infection that either progressed to CIN3+ or cleared (not recorded which).

Of note for this clone: The read stops 3 residues short of the end of the CDR3; the missing end is completed from the germline J gene. The gene calls are TRBV10-3 and TRBJ1-1, with D maybe TRBD1 (5 bases). Trimming took 11 bases from V and 5 from J, leaving 15 bases between them. The germline CDR1 and CDR2 sequences are ENHRY and SYGVKD. This CDR3 is built from 12 residues. The sequenced CDR3 bases are TGTGCCGCCAAAAGGGAGGGGACTGAA. It codes for CAAKREGTE. In full, the CDR3 is CAAKREGTEAFF.

With regard to this clone: The sequence runs out 3 residues before the end of the CDR3; the remainder is reconstructed from the germline J gene. The V gene is TRBV9, the J gene TRBJ2-3; 13 bases match TRBD2. The V gene's germline CDR1 is SGDLS and CDR2 YYNGEE. The CDR3 sequence is 16 residues long. CDR3 DNA, as far as it was read: TGTGCCAGCAGCGCCCGGACTAGCGGGAGCGGGGAGACG. Protein: CASSARTSGSGET. The CDR3 reads in full as CASSARTSGSGETQYF.

As for this clone: The observed sequence ends 3 residues before the CDR3 terminus, with the missing tail filled in from the germline J gene. The V and J genes are TRBV5-1 and TRBJ2-3; 11 bases fit TRBD2. V lost 6 bases and J lost 1; bases outside the gene matches: 10. Germline assignment: CDR1 SGHRS and CDR2 YFSETQ. This CDR3 region has 17 residues. The CDR3 loop reads CASTGILAGGGTDTQYF. The CDR3 bases that were read are TGCGCCAGCACCGGAATATTAGCGGGAGGGGGCACAGATACG.

In the case of this clone: With the read ending 3 residues before the CDR3 end, the germline J gene is used to fill in that end. This chain connects TRBV7-9 to TRBJ1-2, with unresolved D. The CDR3 consists of 14 residues. V was trimmed by 1 base and J by 0 bases, leaving 6 bases between them. Germline V gives CDR1 SEHNR, CDR2 FQNEAQ (reference sequence). The CDR3 loop is CASSLGVANYGYTF. CDR3 DNA (partial): TGTGCCAGCAGCTTAGGAGTAGCTAACTATGGC.

Notes on this clone: The missing CDR3 end, 3 residues past where the read stops, is filled in from the germline J gene. The chain recombines TRBV13 with TRBJ2-7; TRBD1 matches at 10 bases. The V and J ends lost 5 bases and 0 bases, in that order; junction bases with no gene match: 7. Germline-derived CDR1 and CDR2 are PRHDT and FYEKMQ (reference sequence). This CDR3 spans 16 amino acids. Here the CDR3 reads CASSNRGQGSSYEQYF. Partial CDR3 DNA: TGTGCCAGCAGCAACCGGGGACAGGGGAGCTCCTACGAG.

With respect to this clone: The CDR3 end falls 3 residues outside the read, so it is completed with the germline J gene. The chain has TRBV7-3 and TRBJ2-1; 13 nucleotides match TRBD2. V lost 2 bases, J lost 2 bases, and 0 bases stayed unmatched. Germline CDR1 and CDR2: SGHTA and FQGTGA. The CDR3 runs 16 residues. CDR3 bases read: TGTGCCAGCAGCTTAGGGACTAGCGGGACCTACAATGAG. Translated, it gives CASSLGTSGTYNE. The CDR3, in full, reads CASSLGTSGTYNEQFF.

To note about this clone: With the read ending 3 residues before the CDR3 end, the germline J gene is used to fill in that end. The chain combines TRBV5-1 with TRBJ2-3, with TRBD1 as a possible D gene (5 bases). The CDR3 sequence is 16 residues long. Deletions cut 0 bases from V and 4 bases from J, with 15 bases between. CDR1 is SGHRS, CDR2 YFSETQ, per germline. CDR3 DNA (partial): TGCGCCAGCAGCTTGGACTCCCTCTTAGGGGCAGATACG. It encodes CASSLDSLLGADT. The whole CDR3 protein reads CASSLDSLLGADTQYF.

The sequenced CDR3 bases are TGTGCCAGCTCACCCCGGGACTCAGTTTCCAATGAG. This sequence encodes CASSPRDSVSNE. The whole CDR3 sequence reads CASSPRDSVSNEQFF. V gene TRBV18 combines with J gene TRBJ2-1; tentatively, D is TRBD2 (6 bases). The CDR3 is cut off 3 residues early in the read; its end comes from the germline J gene. CDR1 and CDR2 (germline): KGHSH, LQKENI. Trimming removed 3 bases at V and 6 bases at J, with 15 bases between. The CDR3 spans 15 residues.

Note on this clone: Coverage ceases 3 residues before the CDR3 finishes, and the germline J gene fills in the end. The gene calls are TRBV29-1 and TRBJ2-1; 9 nucleotides align to TRBD2. The CDR3 covers 14 residues. Germline trimming cut 7 bases from V and 9 bases from J; bases unmatched to any gene: 13. In germline, CDR1 is SQVTM, CDR2 ANQGSEA. CDR3 DNA (partial): TGCAGCGCCTGCCCACTAGCGGGTACTAGTGAG. Its translation is CSACPLAGTSE. The CDR3, in full, reads CSACPLAGTSEQFF.

About this clone: The read comes to an end 3 residues before the CDR3 does, leaving the germline J gene to fill in the end. The V and J genes are TRBV10-3 and TRBJ1-2; TRBD1 agrees at 9 bases. Looked up from germline, CDR1 is ENHRY and CDR2 is SYGVKD. The CDR3 runs to 15 residues. J lost 4 bases, V lost 2 bases, and 5 bases had no gene match. The sequenced CDR3 bases are TGTGCCATCAGTGAGGATTGGGGACAGGGCTATGGC. It codes for CAISEDWGQGYG. In full, the CDR3 reads CAISEDWGQGYGYTF.

As concerns this clone: The read finishes 3 residues shy of the CDR3 end, and the germline J gene is used to complete it. J is TRBJ1-1 and V is TRBV19, with D possibly TRBD1 on 6 matching bases. The CDR3 totals 14 residues. Germline V gene lookup returns CDR1 LNHDA and CDR2 SQIVND (reference sequence). Between the trimmed V and J ends, which lost 7 bases and 1 base, there was a span of 13 bases. CDR3 in amino acids: CASNRQVPNTEAFF. The part of the CDR3 DNA that was read is TGTGCCAGTAATAGACAGGTACCGAACACTGAA.

As to this clone: The read falls 3 residues short of the CDR3 end, and the missing part is taken from the germline J gene. The chain is built from TRBV29-1 and TRBJ2-1; TRBD2 matches at 8 bases. V shed 5 bases, J shed 0 bases, and the junction held 3 bases outside the gene matches. Germline V gene data show CDR1 as SQVTM and CDR2 as ANQGSEA. The CDR3 consists of 14 residues. The CDR3 sequence: CSVMSGSSYNEQFF. The CDR3 DNA, read in part, is TGCAGCGTTATGAGCGGGAGCTCCTACAATGAG.

As to this clone: The read is 3 residues too short to cover the CDR3 end, so that end is filled in from the germline J gene. The V call is TRBV30, the J call TRBJ2-1, with 11 bases that match TRBD2. The CDR3 covers 17 residues. The V gene's germline CDR1 is GTSNPN and CDR2 SVGIG (reference sequence). V dropped 1 base and J dropped 4; count of bases not matched to a gene: 9. The chain's CDR3 is CAWSGWRTSGLYNEQFF. Partial CDR3 DNA: TGTGCCTGGAGTGGTTGGAGGACTAGCGGGCTATACAATGAG.

With regard to this clone: Coverage ceases 3 residues before the CDR3 finishes, and the germline J gene fills in the end. This rearrangement joins TRBV30 to TRBJ1-5; possible D gene TRBD1, 6 bases. Germline CDR1 reads GTSNPN; CDR2 reads SVGIG (reference sequence). Trimming stripped 4 bases from V and 5 bases from J, with 15 bases between. This CDR3 has 14 residues. CDR3 protein: CAWNDRSGYQPQHF. CDR3 DNA (partial): TGTGCCTGGAACGACAGGTCTGGATATCAGCCC.

CDR3 bases read: TGTGCCAGTAGGAAGGGGTCGGGCTACGAG. Translation: CASRKGSGYE. The full CDR3 protein is CASRKGSGYEQYF. The chain has TRBV19 and TRBJ2-7; possibly TRBD1 for D (5 bases). The CDR3 end lies 3 residues beyond the end of the read and is filled in from the germline J gene. From germline, CDR1 is LNHDA and CDR2 SQIVND (reference sequence). V lost 6 bases and J lost 3, with 12 bases in between. The CDR3 consists of 13 residues.

Turning to this clone: Read coverage stops 3 residues before the CDR3 terminus; the germline J gene supplies the remainder. The V call is TRBV6-2 or TRBV6-3, the J call TRBJ2-3; D is undetermined. V was trimmed by 6 bases and J by 4 bases, leaving 17 bases between them. The CDR3 has 15 amino acids. The germline CDR1 and CDR2 sequences are MNHEY and SVGEGT. CDR3 amino acids: CASRPARQSPDTQYF. The sequenced CDR3 bases are TGTGCCAGCAGGCCGGCGCGGCAATCCCCAGATACG.

The part of the CDR3 DNA that was read is TGTGCCAGCAGCTTAGTGCGGACAGATACG. It specifies CASSLVRTDT. The whole CDR3 is CASSLVRTDTQYF. V is TRBV11-3 and J is TRBJ2-3, with D uncertain. The CDR3 end lies 3 residues beyond the end of the read and is filled in from the germline J gene. This CDR3 region has 13 residues. V was trimmed by 1 base and J by 3 bases, leaving 5 bases between them. Germline CDR1 and CDR2: SGHNT and YENEEA.